These 5 T cell receptor beta chains were sequenced from one sample in a study of post-analysis software for immune sequencing data. Researchers reported that TCR beta cDNA libraries carried unique molecular identifiers. Each CDR3 protein gets one entry after TCRdb re-called the PCR reads with MiXCR. The table lists approximately 730,000 distinct CDR3 sequences, 25% to 30% of them singletons. No antigens are known for them. Broader study findings: Patients carried a few TRBV segments more frequently than controls did, and TRBV5-6, TRBV5-1 and TRBV20-1 were among them.

The material sequenced was blood. Receptors were obtained from a girl under 18 with multiple sclerosis.

Concerning this clonotype: It may be a read error: a sequence one base away is much more abundant. V gene TRBV4-2 combines with J gene TRBJ2-3; a weak D match, TRBD2 (5 bases). Germline assignment: CDR1 LGHNA and CDR2 YNFKEQ. CDR3 size: 14 residues. Trimming shortened V by 0 bases and J by 4 bases, and 8 bases separated the two germline ends. Written as DNA, the CDR3 is TGTGCCAGCAGCCAAGAAATGGGAGCAGATACGCAGTATTTT. It is translated as CASSQEMGADTQYF.

The J gene is TRBJ2-7, the V gene TRBV20-1; D is possibly TRBD1 or TRBD2 (6 bases each). CDR1 is DFQATT, CDR2 SNEGSKA, per germline (reference sequence). Trimming shortened V by 5 bases and J by 4 bases, and 18 bases separated the two germline ends. This CDR3 is 14 amino acids long. The CDR3 is CSADSRQAGYEQYF. The CDR3 DNA sequence: TGCAGTGCTGACTCTAGACAGGCGGGATACGAGCAGTACTTC.

This clonotype was seen more than once but under ten times. CDR3 DNA sequence: TGTGCCAGCAGTTACGCAGCTAACTATGGCTACACCTTC. Translation gives CASSYAANYGYTF. The rearrangement joins TRBV6-5 to TRBJ1-2; unclear D gene. The CDR3 has 13 residues. Trimming took 2 bases from V and 0 from J, leaving 4 bases between them. Per the germline V gene, CDR1 is MNHEY and CDR2 is SVGAGI.

V is TRBV20-1 and J is TRBJ1-2; 10 bases align to TRBD1. After removal of 2 bases from V and 8 bases from J, the junction contained 11 bases not matched to a gene. The germline V gene has CDR1 DFQATT and CDR2 SNEGSKA (reference sequence). CDR3 length equals 15 residues. CDR3 DNA sequence: TGCAGTGCTAGAAGACAGGGGGCAAGAAAGGCGGGCTACACCTTC. It translates to CSARRQGARKAGYTF.

V usage is TRBV12-3 or TRBV12-4 and J usage is TRBJ1-2, with D perhaps matching TRBD1 (6 bases). The CDR3 consists of 13 residues. Trimming left V 3 bases short and J 7 bases short, with 12 bases between. The CDR3 is CASSFPGVGGYTF. In DNA, the CDR3 is TGTGCCAGCAGTTTCCCAGGGGTGGGTGGCTACACCTTC.